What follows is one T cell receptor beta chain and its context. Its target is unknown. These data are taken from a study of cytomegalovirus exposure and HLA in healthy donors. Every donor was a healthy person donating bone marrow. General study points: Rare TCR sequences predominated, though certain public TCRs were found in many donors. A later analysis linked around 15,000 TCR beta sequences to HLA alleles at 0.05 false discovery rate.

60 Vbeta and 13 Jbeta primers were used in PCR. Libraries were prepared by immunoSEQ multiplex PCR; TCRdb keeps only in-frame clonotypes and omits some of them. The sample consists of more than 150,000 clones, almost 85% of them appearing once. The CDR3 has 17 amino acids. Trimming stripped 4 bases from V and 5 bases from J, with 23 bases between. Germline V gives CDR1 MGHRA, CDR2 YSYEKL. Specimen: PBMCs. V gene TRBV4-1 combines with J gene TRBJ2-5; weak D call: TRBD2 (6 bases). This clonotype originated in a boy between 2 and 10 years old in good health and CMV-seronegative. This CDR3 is CASSPEGLATGLETQYF. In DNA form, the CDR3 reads TGCGCCAGCAGCCCAGAGGGCCTAGCGACCGGCTTGGAGACCCAGTACTTC.